This T cell receptor (beta chain) was captured in a study of blood T cell repertoires in COVID-19. Overall study: Sample material is recorded as cDNA or gDNA derived from T cells, B-cell-depleted T cells, or PBMCs.

The germline gives CDR1 SGHVS, CDR2 FQNEAQ. The CDR3 consists of 13 residues. The ends were cut back, 1 base at V and 3 bases at J, with 6 bases in the middle. This clone has just one count. In the original workflow: Counts of nucleated cells, estimated from reference gene primer amplification, were obtained. The repertoire was sequenced with immunoSEQ multiplex PCR; TCRdb's copy has only in-frame clones and lacks some. The DNA gave D and trimming, while V, J and clone size come from that table. The sample holds 180,000 or so clones, under 90% seen once. The sequenced sample was peripheral blood. The origin of this receptor is a middle-aged man with acute or convalescent COVID-19. The chain uses TRBV7-8 and TRBJ1-1; D unresolved. CDR3 nucleotides: TGTGCCAGCAGCTTAGGTGTCGACACTGAAGCTTTCTTT. It encodes CASSLGVDTEAFF.